These T cell receptor beta chains were read from a single sample in a study of blood T cells in healthy people across ages. TCRdb redid the calling of the 5' RACE reads with MiXCR, one entry per CDR3 protein. The data show about 970,000 distinct CDR3 sequences, 45% to 60% seen once. Sequenced material: blood. The receptors come from a woman aged 55-70 years in good health. Both conserved end residues are part of each CDR3. The D gene is left open where the match is weak. Expanded clones are given a class, and other clones once, few, many or no size at all.

D gene,J gene,clone size,V gene,CDR3 protein,CDR3 DNA
TRBD2,TRBJ2-1,-,TRBV6-1,CASSRTASSGRLNEQFF,TGTGCCAGCAGTCGGACAGCTTCTAGCGGGAGGCTGAATGAGCAGTTCTTC
-,TRBJ1-3,-,TRBV6-6,CASTRRSSGNTIYF,TGTGCCAGCACCCGGCGGAGCTCTGGAAACACCATATATTTT
TRBD1,TRBJ2-5,few,TRBV5-1,CASSLHRDRVPETQYF,TGCGCCAGCAGCTTACACAGGGACAGGGTCCCAGAGACCCAGTACTTC
TRBD2,TRBJ2-7,few,TRBV20-1,CSASLAGGPDEQYF,TGCAGTGCTTCCCTAGCGGGAGGGCCCGACGAGCAGTACTTC
-,TRBJ2-5,-,TRBV4-1,CASSQGQSVETQYF,TGCGCCAGCAGCCAAGGACAATCAGTAGAGACCCAGTACTTC
-,TRBJ2-5,-,TRBV5-1,CASSLPYNGALKNEQYF,TGCGCCAGCAGCTTGCCCTATAACGGAGCGTTAAAAAATGAGCAGTACTTC
-,TRBJ1-2,-,TRBV29-1,CSVEERLIYGHTF,TGCAGCGTTGAGGAACGGCTGATCTATGGCCACACCTTC
-,TRBJ1-3,once,TRBV10-3,CAISGQPSGNTIYF,TGTGCCATCAGCGGACAACCTTCTGGAAACACCATATATTTT
-,TRBJ2-4,-,TRBV4-2,CASSQGTAKNIQYF,TGTGCCAGCAGCCAGGGTACAGCCAAAAACATTCAGTACTTC
TRBD1,TRBJ2-2,-,TRBV6-6,CASSPPGTGTGELFF,TGTGCCAGCAGTCCCCCAGGGACAGGCACCGGGGAGCTGTTTTTT
TRBD2,TRBJ2-7,-,TRBV4-3,CASSPKRLAGGPYEQYF,TGCGCCAGCAGCCCGAAACGACTAGCGGGAGGGCCTTACGAGCAGTACTTC
TRBD1,TRBJ2-7,few,TRBV29-1,CSVGPGQRSYEQYF,TGCAGCGTTGGGCCGGGACAGCGCTCCTACGAGCAGTACTTC
-,TRBJ2-1,-,TRBV5-1,CASSPRPGRNEQFF,TGCGCCAGCAGCCCAAGACCGGGACGGAATGAGCAGTTCTTC
TRBD2,TRBJ2-7,-,TRBV12-3/TRBV12-4,CASSFGRGDRYF,TGTGCCAGCAGTTTTGGGCGGGGGGACCGGTACTTC
TRBD2,TRBJ2-5,-,TRBV12-3/TRBV12-4,CASSLGREGPETQYF,TGTGCCAGCAGTTTGGGGCGGGAGGGACCTGAGACCCAGTACTTC
-,TRBJ1-5,-,TRBV6-2/TRBV6-3,CASSYGRGSNQPQHF,TGTGCCAGCAGTTATGGCAGGGGAAGCAATCAGCCCCAGCATTTT
-,TRBJ2-2,-,TRBV20-1,CSASVGGNTGELFF,TGCAGTGCTAGTGTAGGAGGGAACACCGGGGAGCTGTTTTTT
TRBD2,TRBJ2-7,-,TRBV29-1,CSAATGLAGVRNYEQYF,TGCAGCGCCGCAACGGGACTAGCGGGAGTTCGAAACTACGAGCAGTACTTC
TRBD2,TRBJ2-1,-,TRBV4-2,CASSPRLAGAYNEQFF,TGTGCCAGCAGCCCCCGACTAGCGGGAGCTTACAATGAGCAGTTCTTC
-,TRBJ2-5,-,TRBV6-6,CASSSKEAQYF,TGTGCCAGCAGTTCTAAGGAAGCCCAGTACTTC
TRBD2,TRBJ2-3,few,TRBV29-1,CSVNERERSDTQYF,TGCAGCGTTAACGAGCGGGAGCGTTCGGATACGCAGTATTTT
TRBD2,TRBJ2-4,many,TRBV30,CAWSLAGGLAKNIQYF,TGTGCCTGGAGTCTCGCGGGAGGGCTCGCCAAAAACATTCAGTACTTC
-,TRBJ2-2,-,TRBV20-1,CSVGSNTGELFF,TGCAGTGTAGGCTCGAACACCGGGGAGCTGTTTTTT
-,TRBJ1-6,-,TRBV7-9,CASSPRGGEESPLHF,TGTGCCAGCAGCCCCCGAGGGGGGGAAGAATCACCCCTCCACTTT
-,TRBJ2-7,few,TRBV12-3/TRBV12-4,CASRVAAHSYEQYF,TGTGCCAGCAGGGTAGCGGCCCACTCCTACGAGCAGTACTTC